This is a list of T cell receptor beta chains from one sample in a study of sequential checkpoint blockade in melanoma. Generated by immunoSEQ multiplex PCR, the TCRdb table keeps only in-frame clones and is missing some. In the table there are some 14,000 clones, about 72% of which are singletons. Sequenced material: CD8+ T cells sorted from blood (inferred from file names), taken from a patient given nivolumab and ipilimumab in sequence. These receptors were taken from a human patient with melanoma. Some clones in this sample may be carry-over from other donors' samples. The conserved cysteine and the conserved F or W are not part of the CDR3 here.

J: TRBJ2-3; V: TRBV15; CDR3: ATSRGWTESTDTQY
J: TRBJ1-2; V: TRBV2; CDR3: ASRGGSGYT
J: TRBJ2-1; V: TRBV6-4; CDR3: ASSDGGAYNEQF
J: TRBJ2-7; V: TRBV10-1; CDR3: ASSESQYLERQGRSYEQY
J: TRBJ2-7; V: TRBV11-1; CDR3: ASSFDRDRGFYEQY
J: TRBJ2-1; V: TRBV9; CDR3: ASSVSGRPLDEQF
J: TRBJ1-2; V: TRBV6-6; CDR3: ASSPMGLYGYT
J: TRBJ1-6; V: TRBV7-3; CDR3: ANSLGQEASPLH
J: TRBJ2-6; V: TRBV4-1; CDR3: ASSWTSPGGANVLT
J: TRBJ1-4; V: TRBV15; CDR3: ATSSRGLREKLF
J: .; V: TRBV10-3; CDR3: AISPSGGDYEQY
J: TRBJ1-1; V: TRBV2; CDR3: ASRAARMTEAF